This entry describes one TCR beta chain. This specimen comes from a study of CD8+ T cells in alopecia areata. RNA, once extracted, was reverse transcribed into cDNA for use as the sequencing template. Sequencing was performed with immunoSEQ multiplex PCR; in TCRdb, only in-frame clones are kept and a portion is missing. The table lists under 150,000 clones, roughly 60% of them singletons. The TCR sequence derives from a human donor in good health. Sequencing used CD8+ T cells sorted from blood.

This CDR3 is CASSLLGARNEKLFF. The CDR3 nucleotides are TGTGCCAGCAGCTTATTGGGGGCCCGTAATGAAAAACTGTTTTTT. The chain carries TRBV11-2 and TRBJ1-4; possible D gene TRBD1, 6 bases. Germline loops: CDR1 SGHAT, CDR2 FQNNGV. Trimming stripped 2 bases from V and 4 bases from J, with 11 bases between. The CDR3 loop spans 15 amino acids.